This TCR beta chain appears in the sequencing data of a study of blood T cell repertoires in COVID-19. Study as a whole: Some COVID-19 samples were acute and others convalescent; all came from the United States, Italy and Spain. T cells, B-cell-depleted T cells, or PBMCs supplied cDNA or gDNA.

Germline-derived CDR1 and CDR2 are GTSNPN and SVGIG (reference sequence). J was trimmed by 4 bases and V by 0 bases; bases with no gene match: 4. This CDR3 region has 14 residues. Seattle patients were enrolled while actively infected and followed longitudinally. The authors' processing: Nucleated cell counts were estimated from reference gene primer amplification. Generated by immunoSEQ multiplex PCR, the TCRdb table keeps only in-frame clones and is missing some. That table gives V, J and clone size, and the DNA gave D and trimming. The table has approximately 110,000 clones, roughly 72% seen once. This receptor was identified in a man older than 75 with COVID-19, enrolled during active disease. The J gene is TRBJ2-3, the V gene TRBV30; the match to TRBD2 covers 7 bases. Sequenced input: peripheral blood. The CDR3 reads CAWSVGAGADTQYF. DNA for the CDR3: TGTGCCTGGAGTGTAGGGGCGGGAGCAGATACGCAGTATTTT.